A single sample gave rise to the 28 T cell receptor beta chains below, sequenced in a study of a mutant IDH1 vaccine in newly diagnosed glioma. Method: immunoSEQ multiplex PCR; TCRdb's copy keeps in-frame clones and lacks some. The sample shows tens of thousands of clones, roughly nine tenths of them seen only once. No cognate antigen is known for these TCRs. Sample time point: week 35, safety follow-up. Vaccinated patients received 300 ug of mutant IDH1 20-mer peptide per dose, with topical imiquimod. The sequencing here drew on PBMCs, taken from a glioma patient whose treatment included an IDH1 peptide vaccine. The source of these receptors is a man aged 40-50 years with glioma.

CDR3 nucleotides: TGTGCCAGCAGCTTAGCTCCGGGACAGTACTACGAGCAGTACTTC. It yields the protein CASSLAPGQYYEQYF. The gene calls are TRBV7-2 and TRBJ2-7; the match to TRBD1 covers 7 bases. CDR3 length: 15 amino acids. Germline lookup yields CDR1 SGHTA and CDR2 FQGNSA. Germline trimming cut 0 bases from V and 3 bases from J; bases unmatched to any gene: 5.

Written as DNA, the CDR3 is TGTGCCAGCAGCTTTCCTTCAGGGGGCAGCGAGCAGTTCTTC. Encoded protein: CASSFPSGGSEQFF. The V call is TRBV5-4, the J call TRBJ2-1, with TRBD1 identical over 8 bases. J was trimmed by 10 bases and V by 2 bases; bases with no gene match: 8. The CDR3 is 14 residues long. CDR1 and CDR2 from the germline V gene are SGHNT and YYREEE (reference sequence).

A single count supports this clone. The chain has TRBV27 and TRBJ2-1; no firm D call. V dropped 3 bases and J dropped 0 bases, with 12 bases sitting between them. Germline lookup yields CDR1 MNHEY and CDR2 SMNVEV (reference sequence). This CDR3 has 16 residues. The CDR3, as DNA: TGTGCCAGCAGTTTGACCTTCCCCAGCTCCTACAATGAGCAGTTCTTC. It translates to CASSLTFPSSYNEQFF.

The chain has TRBV15 and TRBJ2-1; weak D call: TRBD2 (5 bases). Trimming stripped 5 bases from V and 7 bases from J, with 18 bases between. CDR1 LNHNV and CDR2 YYDKDF come from the germline V gene (reference sequence). The CDR3 extends over 15 amino acids. Written as DNA, the CDR3 is TGTGCCACCAGCCCCAGCCGGGGATCCCGGAATGAGCAGTTCTTC. As protein: CATSPSRGSRNEQFF.

V and J are TRBV20-1 and TRBJ2-1; D not resolved. The germline V gene has CDR1 DFQATT and CDR2 SNEGSKA (reference sequence). The V gene lost 4 bases and the J gene lost 9 bases, with 10 bases spanning the gap. The CDR3 consists of 11 residues. CDR3 sequence: CSANLVSEQFF. The DNA for the CDR3 is TGCAGTGCTAACCTAGTCAGTGAGCAGTTCTTC.

This chain uses TRBV4-1 with TRBJ1-2, with a tentative D call TRBD1 (5 bases). From germline, CDR1 is MGHRA and CDR2 YSYEKL. V was trimmed by 4 bases and J by 1 base, leaving 13 bases between them. CDR3 length: 15 amino acids. CDR3 in DNA: TGCGCCAGCAGCCCATCAGCAGGGCTTAACTATGGCTACACCTTC. Residues: CASSPSAGLNYGYTF.

This chain joins TRBV5-1 and TRBJ2-1; maybe TRBD2 (5 bases). This CDR3 region has 14 residues. Trimming took off 4 bases at V and 6 bases at J, with 14 bases between the two ends. Germline CDR1 reads SGHRS; CDR2 reads YFSETQ. CDR3 bases: TGCGCCAGCAGCCTGTGGGGAGCAGTCAATGAGCAGTTCTTC. As protein: CASSLWGAVNEQFF.

V is TRBV19 and J is TRBJ2-7, with unresolved D. V was trimmed by 7 bases and J by 2 bases, leaving 15 bases between them. Looked up from germline, CDR1 is LNHDA and CDR2 is SQIVND (reference sequence). There are 14 residues in the CDR3. CDR3 nucleotide sequence: TGTGCCAGTAAAAACCGACTGGAACCCTACGAGCAGTACTTC. It codes for CASKNRLEPYEQYF.

The gene calls are TRBV29-1 and TRBJ2-1; 8 positions agree with TRBD1. The junction had 5 bases not matched to a gene; V was cut back by 0 bases and J by 7 bases. This CDR3 has 14 amino acids. Germline values: CDR1 SQVTM, CDR2 ANQGSEA. CDR3: CSVEESRGRNEQFF. The CDR3 DNA reads TGCAGCGTTGAAGAGTCCAGGGGGCGAAATGAGCAGTTCTTC.

The chain couples TRBV7-9 to TRBJ1-5, with unresolved D. This CDR3 is built from 13 residues. Germline V gene data show CDR1 as SEHNR and CDR2 as FQNEAQ (reference sequence). The V and J ends lost 11 bases and 0 bases respectively, with 11 bases between them. DNA for the CDR3: TGTGCCTCGCCCCCGGGTAGCAATCAGCCCCAGCATTTT. It is translated as CASPPGSNQPQHF. The complete variable domain, with remaining parts taken from reference TRBV7-9 and TRBJ1-5, reads DTGVSQNPRHKITKRGQNVTFRCDPISEHNRLYWYRQTLGQGPEFLTYFQNEAQLEKSRLLSDRFSAERPKGSFSTLEIQRTEQGDSAMYLCASPPGSNQPQHFGDGTRLSIL.

The chain uses TRBV19 and TRBJ1-5; D is ambiguous. The CDR3 loop spans 14 amino acids. V was shortened by 7 bases and J by 5 bases, with 15 bases between the two germline ends. In germline, CDR1 is LNHDA, CDR2 SQIVND (reference sequence). CDR3 loop: CASKWAGKYQPQHF. In DNA form, the CDR3 reads TGTGCCAGTAAATGGGCAGGTAAATATCAGCCCCAGCATTTT.

This clone was detected only a few times. The rearrangement joins TRBV19 to TRBJ2-1; a possible D gene is TRBD2 (7 bases). Germline-derived CDR1 and CDR2 are LNHDA and SQIVND (reference sequence). V was clipped by 0 bases and J by 8 bases, with 17 bases between them. The CDR3 sequence is 16 residues long. The CDR3 sequence: CASSIDHLRGGHEQFF. The CDR3, as DNA: TGTGCCAGTAGTATAGACCACCTAAGGGGGGGCCATGAGCAGTTCTTC.

This chain links TRBV27 with TRBJ2-2; 8 bases align to TRBD1. The V gene's germline CDR1 is MNHEY and CDR2 SMNVEV (reference sequence). V dropped 5 bases and J dropped 3; count of bases not matched to a gene: 8. This CDR3 has 16 residues. The CDR3 loop reads CASSPRTGPYTGELFF. CDR3 nucleotides: TGTGCCAGCAGTCCCAGGACAGGGCCATACACCGGGGAGCTGTTTTTT.

The genes are TRBV27 and TRBJ1-2, with a tentative D call TRBD1 (6 bases). Germline assignment: CDR1 MNHEY and CDR2 SMNVEV (reference sequence). CDR3 length equals 13 residues. The germline V and J ends were trimmed by 5 bases and 5 bases, with 12 bases remaining between them. This chain's CDR3 is CASSTGFRYGYTF. As DNA, the CDR3 is TGTGCCAGCAGTACAGGGTTTCGGTATGGCTACACCTTC.

The V and J genes are TRBV4-3 and TRBJ2-5, with D unclear. CDR1 and CDR2 from the germline V gene are LGHNA and YSLEER. The CDR3 extends over 16 amino acids. V lost 1 base, J lost 2 bases, and 14 bases lay in between. CDR3 loop: CASSQVEAKGQETQYF. The CDR3 nucleotides are TGCGCCAGCAGCCAAGTGGAAGCTAAGGGTCAAGAGACCCAGTACTTC.

This clone appeared a few times. This sequence joins TRBV5-6 and TRBJ2-7; 9 nucleotides line up with TRBD2. The germline V gene encodes CDR1 SGHDT and CDR2 YYEEEE. The CDR3 spans 14 residues. V was clipped by 0 bases and J by 10 bases; unmatched bases: 8. CDR3 bases: TGTGCCAGCAGCTTGGGGCCTGCGGGAGGGTACCAGTACTTC. Protein: CASSLGPAGGYQYF.

The CDR3 spells CASSRGLANYNEQFF. The CDR3, as DNA: TGTGCCAGCAGCCGGGGACTAGCGAACTACAATGAGCAGTTCTTC. V gene TRBV7-6 combines with J gene TRBJ2-1; 10 bases align to TRBD2. Looked up from germline, CDR1 is SGHVS and CDR2 is FNYEAQ. Germline trimming cut 5 bases from V and 3 bases from J; bases unmatched to any gene: 4. The CDR3 sequence is 15 residues long.

V gene TRBV5-1 combines with J gene TRBJ1-6; no firm D call. Germline V gene lookup returns CDR1 SGHRS and CDR2 YFSETQ. The CDR3 runs 12 residues. V was pared by 0 bases and J by 10 bases, with 5 bases between. The CDR3 region is CASSLERSPLHF. The CDR3 nucleotides read TGCGCCAGCAGCTTGGAGCGGTCACCCCTCCACTTT.

V gene TRBV7-2 combines with J gene TRBJ1-1; D not certain. The ends were cut back, 4 bases at V and 1 base at J, with 19 bases in the middle. The CDR3 consists of 17 residues. Germline V gene sequence: CDR1 SGHTA, CDR2 FQGNSA. The CDR3 reads CASSSPPRGRRNTEAFF. The CDR3 bases are TGTGCCAGCAGCTCCCCCCCCCGGGGAAGGAGGAACACTGAAGCTTTCTTT.

The rearrangement links TRBV9 to TRBJ2-7; TRBD1 agrees at 9 bases. V shed 0 bases, J shed 3 bases, and the junction held 1 base outside the gene matches. This CDR3 contains 14 residues. Germline CDR1 SGDLS, CDR2 YYNGEE. The DNA of the CDR3 is TGTGCCAGCAGCGTAGCGGGACAGGGCTACGAGCAGTACTTC. Protein product: CASSVAGQGYEQYF.

V and J are TRBV19 and TRBJ2-4; tentative D call: TRBD2 (5 bases). CDR1 is LNHDA, CDR2 SQIVND, per germline (reference sequence). The CDR3 runs 14 residues. V lost 1 base to trimming and J lost 8 bases, with 12 bases between them. CDR3 in DNA: TGTGCCAGTAGTATAGGGGCGGGTTCAGACATTCAGTACTTC. Its protein product is CASSIGAGSDIQYF.

This clone was counted only a few times. This chain connects TRBV9 to TRBJ2-1; maybe TRBD2 (5 bases). The CDR3 covers 15 residues. Germline V lookup: CDR1 SGDLS, CDR2 YYNGEE. Trimming pared 0 bases from V and 8 bases from J, leaving 15 bases between. Here the CDR3 reads CASSVESRARDEQFF. In DNA form, the CDR3 reads TGTGCCAGCAGCGTAGAGTCGAGGGCTAGGGATGAGCAGTTCTTC.

The chain recombines TRBV7-2 with TRBJ2-4; TRBD2 matches at 8 bases. The trim removed 5 bases at V and 6 bases at J, leaving 15 bases unmatched. CDR3 length: 17 amino acids. Germline values: CDR1 SGHTA, CDR2 FQGNSA. CDR3 nucleotide sequence: TGTGCCAGCAGCCTCCTAGGGGCCACGGGACTAGTAAACATTCAGTACTTC. Its translation is CASSLLGATGLVNIQYF.

Concerning this clone: One end of the junction fails to match germline, which may point to a read error. V and J are TRBV7-7 and TRBJ2-2; TRBD2 matches 9 bases. The CDR3 consists of 15 residues. The V gene's germline CDR1 is SSHAT and CDR2 FNYEAQ (reference sequence). Written as DNA, the CDR3 is TGTGCTAGCAGCCCTAGCGGGGTAGGAACCGGGGAGCTGTTTTTT. Its translation: CASSPSGVGTGELFF.

This chain joins TRBV7-9 and TRBJ2-5; 9 bases are a match to TRBD2. V lost 6 bases and J lost 5; bases outside the gene matches: 16. Germline V gene data show CDR1 as SEHNR and CDR2 as FQNEAQ (reference sequence). CDR3 length equals 17 residues. The CDR3 sequence: CASSSGGGLAGQETQYF. The CDR3 DNA follows: TGTGCCAGCAGTTCCGGGGGTGGCCTAGCGGGGCAGGAGACCCAGTACTTC.

The chain has TRBV27 and TRBJ2-5, with 11 bases that match TRBD2. With 4 bases clipped from V and 3 bases from J, the junction kept 4 bases outside the gene matches. The CDR3 loop spans 15 amino acids. CDR1 and CDR2 from the germline V gene are MNHEY and SMNVEV (reference sequence). Written as DNA, the CDR3 is TGTGCCAGCAGTTGGACGGGACTAGCGGAAGAGACCCAGTACTTC. It encodes CASSWTGLAEETQYF.

The chain links TRBV2 to TRBJ2-7, with D possibly TRBD2 on 6 matching bases. The germline V gene has CDR1 SNHLY and CDR2 FYNNEI. The CDR3 is 12 amino acids. Trimming pared 6 bases from V and 9 bases from J, leaving 15 bases between. CDR3 residues: CASSFRDSPQYF. The CDR3 DNA sequence: TGTGCCAGCAGCTTCCGGGACTCCCCGCAGTACTTC.

The chain couples TRBV7-9 to TRBJ2-7; 7 bases agree with TRBD2. The CDR3 is 15 amino acids. Trimming cost V 1 base and J 2 bases; bases outside gene matches: 5. Germline V gene sequence: CDR1 SEHNR, CDR2 FQNEAQ (reference sequence). The CDR3 spells CASSLGPSGTYEQYF. The CDR3 coding sequence is TGTGCCAGCAGCTTAGGTCCTAGCGGAACCTACGAGCAGTACTTC.